This record concerns one TCR beta chain sequence. The antigen is not known. Isolation recovered at least 6.5 million PBMCs from every sample. The V gene's germline CDR1 is SQVTM and CDR2 ANQGSEA. The CDR3 extends over 11 amino acids. Deletions cut 5 bases from V and 10 bases from J, with 14 bases between. The sample comes from a study of blood T cells in healthy people across ages. Overall study results and limits: Unsorted PBMCs blocked a conclusive comparison of naive and antigen-experienced cells. The authors considered diversity estimates from one million T cells to be underestimates. Long-lived donors carried more naive CD4+ cells and greater diversity than aged donors.

Sample-barcoded 5' priming and a J-beta primer mix drove a second PCR of about 6 to 12 cycles. One entry per CDR3 protein, called by TCRdb with MiXCR from the 5' RACE reads. There are about 1.6 million distinct CDR3 sequences in the sample; about 35% occur only once, and 11% lies in the top ten. The chain recombines TRBV29-1 with TRBJ1-1; TRBD1 is a possible D gene (5 bases). Specimen: blood. The receptor's source is a woman under 40 in good health. The CDR3 coding sequence is TGCAGCGTTCCGAAGGACGGGGGAGCTTTCTTT. It codes for CSVPKDGGAFF.